The present entry profiles one T cell receptor (beta chain) with its context. Antigen specificity is unknown. The entry originates in a study of T cell repertoires in cytomegalovirus infection. On the study more broadly: Both a matching HLA type and CMV infection were indicated by public TCR beta signatures.

Deletions cut 5 bases from V and 4 bases from J, with 7 bases between. Germline CDR1 SGHTA, CDR2 FQGTGA. The CDR3 is made up of 12 amino acids. One entry per CDR3 protein results from TCRdb running MiXCR on the reads. Altogether fewer than 700,000 distinct CDR3 sequences are present, approximately 24% being singletons, with the ten largest covering 6.5% to 10%. The study, taken as a whole, reports: Clonotypes of TCR beta that were HLA-C-restricted and CMV-specific dominated the ex vivo response. Summed frequency of public TCR beta families distinguished CMV carriers with the relevant HLA.

The clonotype was recovered from a human donor in good health (CMV status not recorded). Some clones in this sample may be carry-over from other donors' samples. The specimen sequenced was CD8+ T cells from PBMCs. The chain is built from TRBV7-3 and TRBJ2-3; no definite D call. The CDR3: CASSMGSDTQYF. The CDR3 nucleotides are TGTGCCAGCAGCATGGGATCAGATACGCAGTATTTT.